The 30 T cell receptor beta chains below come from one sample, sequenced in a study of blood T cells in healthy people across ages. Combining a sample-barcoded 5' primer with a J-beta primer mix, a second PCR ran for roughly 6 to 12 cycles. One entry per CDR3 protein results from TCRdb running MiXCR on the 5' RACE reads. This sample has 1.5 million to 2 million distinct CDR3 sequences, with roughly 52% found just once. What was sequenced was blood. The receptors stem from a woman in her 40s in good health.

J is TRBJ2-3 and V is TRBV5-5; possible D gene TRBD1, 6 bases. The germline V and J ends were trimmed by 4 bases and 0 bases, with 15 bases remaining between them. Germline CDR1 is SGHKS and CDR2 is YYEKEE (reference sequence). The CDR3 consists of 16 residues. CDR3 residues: CASSTTTGHSTDTQYF. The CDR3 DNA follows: TGTGCCAGCAGCACAACTACGGGACATAGCACAGATACGCAGTATTTT. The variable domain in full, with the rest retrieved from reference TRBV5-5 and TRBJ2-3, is DAGVTQSPTHLIKTRGQQVTLRCSPISGHKSVSWYQQVLGQGPQFIFQYYEKEERGRGNFPDRFSARQFPNYSSELNVNALLLGDSALYLCASSTTTGHSTDTQYFGPGTRLTVL.

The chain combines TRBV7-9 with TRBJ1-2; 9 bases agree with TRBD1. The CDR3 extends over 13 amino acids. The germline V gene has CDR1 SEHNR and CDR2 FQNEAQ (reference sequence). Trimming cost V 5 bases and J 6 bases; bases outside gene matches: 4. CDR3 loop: CASSPQGADGYTF. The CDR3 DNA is TGTGCCAGCAGCCCACAGGGGGCGGATGGCTACACCTTC.

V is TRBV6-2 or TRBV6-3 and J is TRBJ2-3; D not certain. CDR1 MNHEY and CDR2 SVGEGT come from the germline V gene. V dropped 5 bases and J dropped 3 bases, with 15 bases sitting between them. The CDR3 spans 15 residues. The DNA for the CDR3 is TGTGCCAGCAGTCCTGCCGGTACAGTGACAGATACGCAGTATTTT. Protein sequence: CASSPAGTVTDTQYF.

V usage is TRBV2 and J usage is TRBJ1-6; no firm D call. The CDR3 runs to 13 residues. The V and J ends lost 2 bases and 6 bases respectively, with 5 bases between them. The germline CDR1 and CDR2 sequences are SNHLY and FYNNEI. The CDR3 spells CASSELVNSPLHF. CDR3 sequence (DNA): TGTGCCAGCAGTGAACTCGTTAATTCACCCCTCCACTTT.

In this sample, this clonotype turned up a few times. CDR3 nucleotide sequence: TGTGCCAGCAGTTCGGCGAAGGAGATCCAAGAGACCCAGTACTTC. It codes for CASSSAKEIQETQYF. This chain connects TRBV28 to TRBJ2-5; D unclear. The ends were cut back, 4 bases at V and 1 base at J, with 13 bases in the middle. The germline CDR1 and CDR2 sequences are MDHEN and SYDVKM. CDR3 length equals 15 residues.

CDR3 region: CASSLEGQGFHEQYF. The CDR3 coding sequence is TGTGCCAGCAGCCTGGAAGGACAGGGATTCCATGAGCAGTACTTC. The chain has TRBV9 and TRBJ2-5; 8 bases are a match to TRBD1. V shed 4 bases and J 11 bases; nucleotides not matched to a gene: 16. CDR3 length: 15 amino acids. Germline lookup yields CDR1 SGDLS and CDR2 YYNGEE.

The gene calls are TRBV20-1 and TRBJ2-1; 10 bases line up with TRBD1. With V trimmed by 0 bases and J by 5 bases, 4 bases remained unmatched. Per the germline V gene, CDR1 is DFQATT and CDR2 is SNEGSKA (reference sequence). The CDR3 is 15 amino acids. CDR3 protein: CSARDRDRGHNEQFF. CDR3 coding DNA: TGCAGTGCTAGAGACCGGGACAGGGGCCACAATGAGCAGTTCTTC.

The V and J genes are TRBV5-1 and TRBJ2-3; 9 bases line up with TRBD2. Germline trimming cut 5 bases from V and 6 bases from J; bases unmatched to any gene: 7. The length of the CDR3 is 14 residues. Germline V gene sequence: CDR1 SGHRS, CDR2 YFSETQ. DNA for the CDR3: TGCGCCAGCAGGGGCGGGGGGGCCTGGGATACGCAGTATTTT. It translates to CASRGGGAWDTQYF.

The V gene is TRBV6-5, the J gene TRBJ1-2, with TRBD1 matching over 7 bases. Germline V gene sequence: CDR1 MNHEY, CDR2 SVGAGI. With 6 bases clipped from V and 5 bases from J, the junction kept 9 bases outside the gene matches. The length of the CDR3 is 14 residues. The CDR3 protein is CASRASGTAYGYTF. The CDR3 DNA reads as TGTGCCAGCAGGGCATCCGGGACAGCATATGGCTACACCTTC.

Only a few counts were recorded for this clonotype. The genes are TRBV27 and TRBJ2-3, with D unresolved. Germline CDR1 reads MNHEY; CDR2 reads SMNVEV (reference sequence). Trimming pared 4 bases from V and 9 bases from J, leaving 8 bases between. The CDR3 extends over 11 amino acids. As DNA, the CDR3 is TGTGCCAGCAGTTCCCCCGCCACGCAGTATTTT. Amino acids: CASSSPATQYF.

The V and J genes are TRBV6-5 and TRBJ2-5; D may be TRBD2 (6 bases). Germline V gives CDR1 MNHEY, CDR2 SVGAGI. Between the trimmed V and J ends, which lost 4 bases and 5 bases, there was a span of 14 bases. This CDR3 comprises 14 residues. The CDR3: CASSSAVGGETQYF. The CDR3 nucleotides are TGTGCCAGCAGTTCCGCGGTAGGAGGGGAGACCCAGTACTTC.

CDR3 amino acids: CATFSPQGSNHLSPVRYGYTF. DNA for the CDR3: TGTGCTACTTTCTCACCGCAGGGCTCGAACCACCTGTCTCCCGTAAGATATGGCTACACCTTC. This chain connects TRBV11-1 to TRBJ1-2, with a possible D match to TRBD1 (5 bases). Germline CDR1 reads SGHAT; CDR2 reads FQDESV (reference sequence). The CDR3 runs 21 residues. Looking up the rest from reference TRBV11-1 and TRBJ1-2 gives the full variable domain: EAEVAQSPRYKITEKSQAVAFWCDPISGHATLYWYRQILGQGPELLVQFQDESVVDDSQLPKDRFSAERLKGVDSTLKIQPAELGDSAMYLCATFSPQGSNHLSPVRYGYTFGSGTRLTVV.

Here the CDR3 reads CSVETQGLYTEAFF. As DNA, the CDR3 is TGCAGCGTGGAAACACAGGGCTTGTACACTGAAGCTTTCTTT. This chain links TRBV29-1 with TRBJ1-1; a possible D gene is TRBD1 (6 bases). Trimming took off 6 bases at V and 3 bases at J, with 17 bases between the two ends. Germline CDR1 SQVTM, CDR2 ANQGSEA. The CDR3 covers 14 residues.

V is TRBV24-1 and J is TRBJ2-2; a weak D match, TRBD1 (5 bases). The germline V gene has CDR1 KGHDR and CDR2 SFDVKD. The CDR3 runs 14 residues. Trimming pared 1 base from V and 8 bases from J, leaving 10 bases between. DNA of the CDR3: TGTGCCACCAGTGATTTTCGACAGCGAGGGGAGCTGTTTTTT. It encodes CATSDFRQRGELFF.

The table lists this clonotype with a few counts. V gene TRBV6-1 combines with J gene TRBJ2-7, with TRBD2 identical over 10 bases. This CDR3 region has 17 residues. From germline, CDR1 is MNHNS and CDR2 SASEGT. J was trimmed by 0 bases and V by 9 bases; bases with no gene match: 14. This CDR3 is CASAHGVAGGSSYEQYF. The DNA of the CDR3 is TGTGCCAGTGCCCACGGGGTAGCGGGGGGAAGCTCCTACGAGCAGTACTTC.

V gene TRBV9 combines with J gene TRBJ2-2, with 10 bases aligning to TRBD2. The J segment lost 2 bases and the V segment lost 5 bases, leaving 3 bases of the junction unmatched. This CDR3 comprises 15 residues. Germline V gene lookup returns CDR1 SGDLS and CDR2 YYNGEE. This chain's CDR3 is CASSPSGGNTGELFF. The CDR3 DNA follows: TGTGCCAGCAGTCCTAGCGGGGGCAACACCGGGGAGCTGTTTTTT.

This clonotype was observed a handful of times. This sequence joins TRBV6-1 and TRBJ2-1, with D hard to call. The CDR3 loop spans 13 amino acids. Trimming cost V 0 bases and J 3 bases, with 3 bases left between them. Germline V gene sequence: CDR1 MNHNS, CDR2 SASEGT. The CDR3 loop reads CASSEAYYNEQFF. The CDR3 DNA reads TGTGCCAGCAGTGAAGCGTACTACAATGAGCAGTTCTTC.

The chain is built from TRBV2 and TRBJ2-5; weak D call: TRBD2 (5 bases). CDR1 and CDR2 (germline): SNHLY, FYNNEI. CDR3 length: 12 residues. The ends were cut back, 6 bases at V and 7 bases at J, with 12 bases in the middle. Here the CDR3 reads CASSASGGTQYF. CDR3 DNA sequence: TGTGCCAGCAGCGCTTCCGGAGGGACCCAGTACTTC.

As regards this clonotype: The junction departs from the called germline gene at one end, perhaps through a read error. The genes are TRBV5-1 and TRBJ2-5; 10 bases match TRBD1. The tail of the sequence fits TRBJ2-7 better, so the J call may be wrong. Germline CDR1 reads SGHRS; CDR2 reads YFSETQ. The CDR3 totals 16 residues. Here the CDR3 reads CTSSLATGTGVYEQYF. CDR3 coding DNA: TGCACCAGCAGCTTGGCCACCGGGACAGGGGTTTACGAGCAGTACTTC.

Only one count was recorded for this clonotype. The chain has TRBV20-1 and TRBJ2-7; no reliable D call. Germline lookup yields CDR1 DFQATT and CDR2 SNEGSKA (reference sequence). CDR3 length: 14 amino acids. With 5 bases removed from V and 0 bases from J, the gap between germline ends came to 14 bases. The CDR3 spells CSAADTTLSYEQYF. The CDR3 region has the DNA TGCAGTGCTGCCGACACCACACTCTCCTACGAGCAGTACTTC.

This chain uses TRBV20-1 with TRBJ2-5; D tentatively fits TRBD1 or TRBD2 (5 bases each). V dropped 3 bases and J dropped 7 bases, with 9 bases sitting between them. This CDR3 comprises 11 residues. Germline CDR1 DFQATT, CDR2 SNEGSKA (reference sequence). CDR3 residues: CSASRAGTQYF. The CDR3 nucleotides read TGCAGTGCTAGCAGGGCGGGGACCCAGTACTTC.

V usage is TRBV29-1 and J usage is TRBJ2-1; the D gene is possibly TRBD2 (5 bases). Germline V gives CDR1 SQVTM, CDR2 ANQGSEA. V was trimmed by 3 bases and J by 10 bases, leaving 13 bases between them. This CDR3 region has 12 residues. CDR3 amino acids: CSVDSSLGEQFF. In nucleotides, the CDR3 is TGCAGCGTTGATTCTAGCCTGGGCGAGCAGTTCTTC.

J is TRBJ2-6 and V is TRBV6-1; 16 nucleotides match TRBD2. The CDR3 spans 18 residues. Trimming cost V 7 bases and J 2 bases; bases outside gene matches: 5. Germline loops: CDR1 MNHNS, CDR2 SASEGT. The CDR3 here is CASTMGLAGGPGANVLTF. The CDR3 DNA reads TGTGCCAGCACCATGGGACTAGCGGGGGGGCCTGGGGCCAACGTCCTGACTTTC.

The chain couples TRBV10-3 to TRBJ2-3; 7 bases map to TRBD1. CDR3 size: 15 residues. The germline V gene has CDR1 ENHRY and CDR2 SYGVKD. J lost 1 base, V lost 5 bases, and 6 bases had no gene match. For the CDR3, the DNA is TGTGCCATCAGTACTGACAGGGAACGCACAGATACGCAGTATTTT. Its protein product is CAISTDRERTDTQYF.

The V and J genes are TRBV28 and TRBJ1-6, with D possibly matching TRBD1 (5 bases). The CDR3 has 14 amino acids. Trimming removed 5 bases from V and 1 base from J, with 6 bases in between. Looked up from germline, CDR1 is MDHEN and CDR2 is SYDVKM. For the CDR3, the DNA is TGTGCCAGCAGTCCAGGGTCCTATAATTCACCCCTCCACTTT. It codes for CASSPGSYNSPLHF.

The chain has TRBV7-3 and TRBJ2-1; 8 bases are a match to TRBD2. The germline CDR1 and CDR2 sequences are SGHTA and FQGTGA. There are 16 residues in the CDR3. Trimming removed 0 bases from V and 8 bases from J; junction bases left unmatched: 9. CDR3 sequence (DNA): TGTGCCAGCAGCTTAACGGGACCGGGGGGGCCCCATGAGCAGTTCTTC. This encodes CASSLTGPGGPHEQFF.

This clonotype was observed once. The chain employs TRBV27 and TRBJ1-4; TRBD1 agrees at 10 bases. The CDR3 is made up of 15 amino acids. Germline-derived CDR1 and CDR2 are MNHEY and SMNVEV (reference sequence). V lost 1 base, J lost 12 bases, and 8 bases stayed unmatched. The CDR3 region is CASSLLGQGREELFF. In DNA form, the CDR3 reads TGTGCCAGCAGTTTATTGGGACAGGGGAGAGAAGAACTGTTTTTT. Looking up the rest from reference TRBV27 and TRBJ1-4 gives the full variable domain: EAQVTQNPRYLITVTGKKLTVTCSQNMNHEYMSWYRQDPGLGLRQIYYSMNVEVTDKGDVPEGYKVSRKEKRNFPLILESPSPNQTSLYFCASSLLGQGREELFFGSGTQLSVL.

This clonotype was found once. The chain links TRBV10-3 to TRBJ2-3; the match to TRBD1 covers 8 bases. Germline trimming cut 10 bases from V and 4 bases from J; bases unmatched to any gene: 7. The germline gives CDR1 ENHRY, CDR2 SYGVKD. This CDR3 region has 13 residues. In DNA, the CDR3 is TGTGCCACCGGGACAGGTATTGCAGATACGCAGTATTTT. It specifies CATGTGIADTQYF.

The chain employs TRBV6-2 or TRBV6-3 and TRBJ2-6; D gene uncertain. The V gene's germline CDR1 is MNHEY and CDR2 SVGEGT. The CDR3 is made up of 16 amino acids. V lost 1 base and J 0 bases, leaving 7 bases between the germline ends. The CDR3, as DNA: TGTGCCAGCAGTTACTTCGGCAACTCTGGGGCCAACGTCCTGACTTTC. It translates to CASSYFGNSGANVLTF.

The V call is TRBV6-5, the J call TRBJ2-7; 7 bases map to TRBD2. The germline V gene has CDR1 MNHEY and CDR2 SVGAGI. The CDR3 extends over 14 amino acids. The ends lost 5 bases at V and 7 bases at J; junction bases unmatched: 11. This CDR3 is CASSPRGRLHEQYF. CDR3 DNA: TGTGCCAGCAGTCCGCGGGGGAGGCTCCATGAGCAGTACTTC.